A selection of T cell receptor beta chains follows, all from one sample in a study of blood T cells in healthy people across ages. TCRdb analysed the 5' RACE reads with MiXCR anew, one entry per CDR3 protein. Of 890,000 or so distinct CDR3 sequences in the sample, 60% to 80% were seen once. Material for sequencing was blood. These receptors came from a man aged 25 to 40 in good health. Both conserved end residues are part of each CDR3. The D gene is left open where the match is weak. Only some rows state a clone size, as once, few, many or a class for expanded clones.

d_call: -
clone_size: -
v_call: TRBV6-5
j_call: TRBJ2-7
cdr3_nt: TGTGCCAGCAGCCGTACCCCAAGATACGAGCAGTACTTC
cdr3_aa: CASSRTPRYEQYF

d_call: -
clone_size: many
v_call: TRBV12-3/TRBV12-4
j_call: TRBJ2-1
cdr3_nt: TGTGCCAGCAGTCCAGGGTATGAGCAGTTCTTC
cdr3_aa: CASSPGYEQFF

d_call: -
clone_size: -
v_call: TRBV24-1
j_call: TRBJ2-7
cdr3_nt: TGTGCCACCTTCCGGGACACCGATTACGAGCAGTACTTC
cdr3_aa: CATFRDTDYEQYF

d_call: TRBD1
clone_size: few
v_call: TRBV20-1
j_call: TRBJ1-5
cdr3_nt: TGCAGTGCTCGCTTCGGGACAGGGCGTTTCAATCAGCCCCAGCATTTT
cdr3_aa: CSARFGTGRFNQPQHF

d_call: TRBD2
clone_size: -
v_call: TRBV6-1
j_call: TRBJ2-3
cdr3_nt: TGTGCCAGCAAAGGAGGGACTAGCGGGGGGCGTGGAGATACGCAGTATTTT
cdr3_aa: CASKGGTSGGRGDTQYF

d_call: -
clone_size: -
v_call: TRBV14
j_call: TRBJ2-7
cdr3_nt: TGTGCCAGCAGCCAACTCGGGACGGGGGCCTACGAGCAGTACTTC
cdr3_aa: CASSQLGTGAYEQYF

d_call: -
clone_size: few
v_call: TRBV4-3
j_call: TRBJ1-3
cdr3_nt: TGCGCCAGCAGCCCAGACAGCTCTGGAAACACCATATATTTT
cdr3_aa: CASSPDSSGNTIYF

d_call: -
clone_size: -
v_call: TRBV27
j_call: TRBJ2-5
cdr3_nt: TGTGCCAGCAGTCCACAACTCGGGACTCCTACCGGGGAGACCCAGTACTTC
cdr3_aa: CASSPQLGTPTGETQYF

d_call: -
clone_size: few
v_call: TRBV3-1
j_call: TRBJ2-7
cdr3_nt: TGTGCCAGCAGCCCCCGCGGGGGCCGGGACGAGCAGTACTTC
cdr3_aa: CASSPRGGRDEQYF

d_call: TRBD1
clone_size: once
v_call: TRBV7-9
j_call: TRBJ2-7
cdr3_nt: TGTGCCAGCAGCCCAGAGGGACAGGGGTCCGACGAGCAGTACTTC
cdr3_aa: CASSPEGQGSDEQYF

d_call: -
clone_size: -
v_call: TRBV9
j_call: TRBJ1-6
cdr3_nt: TGTGCCAGCAGCGTACAGGACTCCTATAATTCACCCCTCCACTTT
cdr3_aa: CASSVQDSYNSPLHF

d_call: TRBD2
clone_size: -
v_call: TRBV5-4
j_call: TRBJ2-3
cdr3_nt: TGTGTCAGCAGCTTGAGGCTAGCGGGGGAGGATACGCAGTATTTT
cdr3_aa: CVSSLRLAGEDTQYF

d_call: -
clone_size: -
v_call: TRBV15
j_call: TRBJ1-4
cdr3_nt: TGTGCCACCAGCAGAGTACAGGATAATGAAAAACTGTTTTTT
cdr3_aa: CATSRVQDNEKLFF

d_call: -
clone_size: -
v_call: TRBV29-1
j_call: TRBJ2-5
cdr3_nt: TGCAGCGTTAACTCCGGGACCCCCTTAGAGCAGTACTTC
cdr3_aa: CSVNSGTPLEQYF

d_call: -
clone_size: many
v_call: TRBV5-6
j_call: TRBJ2-7
cdr3_nt: TGTGCCAGCAGCTCCCCTCCCGCAGGGGCCTACGAGCAGTACTTC
cdr3_aa: CASSSPPAGAYEQYF

d_call: -
clone_size: many
v_call: TRBV7-2
j_call: TRBJ1-4
cdr3_nt: TGTGCCAGCAGCTTACGCAGGGCCGCGGATGAAAAACTGTTTTTT
cdr3_aa: CASSLRRAADEKLFF

d_call: TRBD2
clone_size: -
v_call: TRBV10-3
j_call: TRBJ2-5
cdr3_nt: TGTGCCATCAGTGACACTCTAGCGGGGGGAGGAAATGAGCAGTACTTC
cdr3_aa: CAISDTLAGGGNEQYF

d_call: -
clone_size: -
v_call: TRBV4-2
j_call: TRBJ1-5
cdr3_nt: TGTGCCAGCAGCCAAGAAGTTCGGGGAAATAGCAATCAGCCCCAGCATTTT
cdr3_aa: CASSQEVRGNSNQPQHF

d_call: -
clone_size: -
v_call: TRBV20-1
j_call: TRBJ1-1
cdr3_nt: TGCAGTGGGTTCCCGGGACATAGAAACCCTGAAGCTTTCTTT
cdr3_aa: CSGFPGHRNPEAFF

d_call: TRBD2
clone_size: -
v_call: TRBV20-1
j_call: TRBJ2-1
cdr3_nt: TGCAGTGCTAGTGACACTAGCGGGGCCTGGGGTGAGCAGTTCTTC
cdr3_aa: CSASDTSGAWGEQFF